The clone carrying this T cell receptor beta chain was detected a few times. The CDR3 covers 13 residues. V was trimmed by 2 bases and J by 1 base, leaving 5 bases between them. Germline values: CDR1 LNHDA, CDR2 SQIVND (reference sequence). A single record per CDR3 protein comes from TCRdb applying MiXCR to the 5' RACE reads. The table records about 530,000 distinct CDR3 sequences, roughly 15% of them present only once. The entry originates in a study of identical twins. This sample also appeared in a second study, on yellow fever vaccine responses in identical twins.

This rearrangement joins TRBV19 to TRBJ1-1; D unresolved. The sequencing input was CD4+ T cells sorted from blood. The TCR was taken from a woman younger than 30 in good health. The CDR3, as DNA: TGTGCCAGTAGTATATTCGGGAACACTGAAGCTTTCTTT. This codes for CASSIFGNTEAFF.